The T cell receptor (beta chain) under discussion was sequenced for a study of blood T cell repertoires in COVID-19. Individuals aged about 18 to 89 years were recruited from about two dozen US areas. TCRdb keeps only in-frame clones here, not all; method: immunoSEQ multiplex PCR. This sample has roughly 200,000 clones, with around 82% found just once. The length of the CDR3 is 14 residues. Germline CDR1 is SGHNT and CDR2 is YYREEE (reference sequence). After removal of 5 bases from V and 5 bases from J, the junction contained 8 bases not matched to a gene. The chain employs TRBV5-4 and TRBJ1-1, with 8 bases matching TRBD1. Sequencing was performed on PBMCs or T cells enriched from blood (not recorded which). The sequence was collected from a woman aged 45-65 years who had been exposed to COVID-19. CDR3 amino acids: CASRPGGGKTEAFF. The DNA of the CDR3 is TGTGCCAGCAGACCAGGGGGCGGGAAGACTGAAGCTTTCTTT.